These 12 T cell receptor beta chains were sequenced from one sample in a study of Graves' ophthalmopathy and Graves' hyperthyroidism. Investigators amplified TCR beta CDR3 regions from RNA transcripts. HTBI-primed first-round RT-PCR preceded second-round multiplex PCR. TCRdb itself ran the multiplex PCR reads through MiXCR, one entry per CDR3 protein. The sample carries hundreds of thousands of distinct CDR3 sequences, 35% to 50% recorded once. Material: peripheral blood. The origin of the receptors is an adult man with Graves' ophthalmopathy.

Notes on this clonotype: It is likely a read error, because the conserved phenylalanine at the end of the CDR3 is missing. The chain couples TRBV19 to TRBJ1-4; D is unresolved. Germline CDR1 reads LNHDA; CDR2 reads SQIVND (reference sequence). This CDR3 has 16 amino acids. V lost 3 bases and J 5 bases, leaving 16 bases between the germline ends. The CDR3 nucleotides read TGTGCCAGTAGTATCCCGGGTGGAAGCCTAAATGAAAAACTGTTTCTT. This gives the protein CASSIPGGSLNEKLFL.

Comment on this clonotype: One base away lies a much larger clone, so this may be a sequencing read error. The chain is built from TRBV24-1 and TRBJ2-5, with 10 bases aligning to TRBD1. The CDR3 extends over 19 amino acids. CDR1 is KGHDR, CDR2 SFDVKD, per germline. Unmatched junction bases numbered 20, after V lost 9 bases and J lost 2 bases. CDR3 protein: CATGASGGQGKYRQETQYF. The DNA of the CDR3 is TGTGCCACCGGTGCCTCCGGGGGACAGGGGAAATATCGGCAAGAGACCCAGTACTTC.

The rearrangement joins TRBV7-9 to TRBJ2-5, with TRBD1 matching over 10 bases. V trimming: 3 bases; J trimming: 7 bases; junction bases outside the gene matches: 5. Germline CDR1 is SEHNR and CDR2 is FQNEAQ (reference sequence). The CDR3 extends over 14 amino acids. CDR3 loop: CASSLDRGARTQYF. CDR3 DNA: TGTGCCAGCAGCTTGGACAGGGGGGCGCGGACCCAGTACTTC.

A single count supports this clonotype. As the CDR3 is not closed by the conserved phenylalanine or tryptophan, this likely results from a read error. The DNA of the CDR3 is TGTGCCAGCAGCATCGACGGGGGGGCAGAGACCCAGTACCTC. This sequence encodes CASSIDGGAETQYL. The J gene is TRBJ2-5, the V gene TRBV11-1; 8 bases fit TRBD2. Germline V CDR1 and CDR2: SGHAT, FQDESV (reference sequence). The CDR3 spans 14 residues. Germline trimming cut 5 bases from V and 4 bases from J; bases unmatched to any gene: 6.

This chain links TRBV25-1 with TRBJ2-7; a possible D gene is TRBD2 (7 bases). Germline-derived CDR1 and CDR2 are MGHDK and SYGVNS. This CDR3 region has 15 residues. Trimming took off 5 bases at V and 2 bases at J, with 16 bases between the two ends. CDR3 amino acids: CASSPGGAHAYEQYF. In DNA, the CDR3 is TGTGCCAGCAGTCCTGGGGGGGCCCACGCCTACGAGCAGTACTTC.

This clonotype has just one count. The junction does not match germline at one end; this may be a read error. The V and J genes are TRBV2 and TRBJ1-2; maybe TRBD1 (5 bases). Germline values: CDR1 SNHLY, CDR2 FYNNEI. The CDR3 runs 13 residues. CDR3 DNA: TGTGCCAGCAGTGAAGGGGGCGTCTATGGCTGCACCTTC. This encodes CASSEGGVYGCTF.

The chain recombines TRBV7-9 with TRBJ2-2; D gene unclear. Germline V CDR1 and CDR2: SEHNR, FQNEAQ (reference sequence). The V end was cut by 10 bases, the J end by 6 bases, with 15 bases between. This CDR3 has 13 residues. Here the CDR3 reads CATRMKVPGELFF. CDR3 nucleotide sequence: TGTGCCACCCGCATGAAGGTGCCCGGGGAGCTGTTTTTT.

The V gene is TRBV29-1, the J gene TRBJ2-3; 10 bases are a match to TRBD1. With V trimmed by 7 bases and J by 2 bases, 3 bases remained unmatched. There are 13 residues in the CDR3. CDR1 is SQVTM and CDR2 is ANQGSEA in the germline V gene. This chain's CDR3 is CSAGTGDTDTQYF. CDR3 nucleotide sequence: TGCAGCGCAGGGACAGGGGACACAGATACGCAGTATTTT.

The chain is built from TRBV7-3 and TRBJ2-5; a weak D match, TRBD1 (8 bases). Per germline, CDR1 SGHTA and CDR2 FQGTGA. The CDR3 sequence is 15 residues long. Trimming took off 2 bases at V and 5 bases at J, with 15 bases between the two ends. The DNA for the CDR3 is TGTGCCAGCAGCTTATGGACAGGGAGGGCCGAGACCCAGTACTTC. Translation: CASSLWTGRAETQYF. Together with reference TRBV7-3 and TRBJ2-5, the CDR3 gives the full variable domain: GAGVSQTPSNKVTEKGKYVELRCDPISGHTALYWYRQSLGQGPEFLIYFQGTGAADDSGLPNDRFFAVRPEGSVSTLKIQRTERGDSAVYLCASSLWTGRAETQYFGPGTRLLVL.

This clonotype occurred once. The chain employs TRBV2 and TRBJ1-1; D gene ambiguous. The V end was cut by 8 bases, the J end by 3 bases, with 13 bases between. The CDR3 extends over 13 amino acids. Germline CDR1 SNHLY, CDR2 FYNNEI. CDR3 in DNA: TGTGCCAGCCGTCTCCGGGCCCACACTGAAGCTTTCTTT. Its protein is CASRLRAHTEAFF.

With regard to this clonotype: A much larger clonotype is one base distant, so this may be a read error. V is TRBV10-3 and J is TRBJ2-5; 15 bases match TRBD2. The CDR3 totals 15 residues. From germline, CDR1 is ENHRY and CDR2 SYGVKD. The CDR3 spells CPISRTSGRGETQYF. CDR3 coding DNA: TGTCCCATCAGCAGGACTAGCGGGAGGGGGGAGACCCAGTACTTC.

The genes are TRBV2 and TRBJ2-7; D tentatively reads TRBD1 or TRBD2 (6 bases each). The CDR3 has 15 residues. V dropped 5 bases and J dropped 2 bases, with 16 bases sitting between them. Per germline, CDR1 SNHLY and CDR2 FYNNEI. The CDR3 DNA is TGTGCCAGCAGTCGAGGGGGGAGGAGTCCCTACGAGCAGTACTTC. Protein product: CASSRGGRSPYEQYF.